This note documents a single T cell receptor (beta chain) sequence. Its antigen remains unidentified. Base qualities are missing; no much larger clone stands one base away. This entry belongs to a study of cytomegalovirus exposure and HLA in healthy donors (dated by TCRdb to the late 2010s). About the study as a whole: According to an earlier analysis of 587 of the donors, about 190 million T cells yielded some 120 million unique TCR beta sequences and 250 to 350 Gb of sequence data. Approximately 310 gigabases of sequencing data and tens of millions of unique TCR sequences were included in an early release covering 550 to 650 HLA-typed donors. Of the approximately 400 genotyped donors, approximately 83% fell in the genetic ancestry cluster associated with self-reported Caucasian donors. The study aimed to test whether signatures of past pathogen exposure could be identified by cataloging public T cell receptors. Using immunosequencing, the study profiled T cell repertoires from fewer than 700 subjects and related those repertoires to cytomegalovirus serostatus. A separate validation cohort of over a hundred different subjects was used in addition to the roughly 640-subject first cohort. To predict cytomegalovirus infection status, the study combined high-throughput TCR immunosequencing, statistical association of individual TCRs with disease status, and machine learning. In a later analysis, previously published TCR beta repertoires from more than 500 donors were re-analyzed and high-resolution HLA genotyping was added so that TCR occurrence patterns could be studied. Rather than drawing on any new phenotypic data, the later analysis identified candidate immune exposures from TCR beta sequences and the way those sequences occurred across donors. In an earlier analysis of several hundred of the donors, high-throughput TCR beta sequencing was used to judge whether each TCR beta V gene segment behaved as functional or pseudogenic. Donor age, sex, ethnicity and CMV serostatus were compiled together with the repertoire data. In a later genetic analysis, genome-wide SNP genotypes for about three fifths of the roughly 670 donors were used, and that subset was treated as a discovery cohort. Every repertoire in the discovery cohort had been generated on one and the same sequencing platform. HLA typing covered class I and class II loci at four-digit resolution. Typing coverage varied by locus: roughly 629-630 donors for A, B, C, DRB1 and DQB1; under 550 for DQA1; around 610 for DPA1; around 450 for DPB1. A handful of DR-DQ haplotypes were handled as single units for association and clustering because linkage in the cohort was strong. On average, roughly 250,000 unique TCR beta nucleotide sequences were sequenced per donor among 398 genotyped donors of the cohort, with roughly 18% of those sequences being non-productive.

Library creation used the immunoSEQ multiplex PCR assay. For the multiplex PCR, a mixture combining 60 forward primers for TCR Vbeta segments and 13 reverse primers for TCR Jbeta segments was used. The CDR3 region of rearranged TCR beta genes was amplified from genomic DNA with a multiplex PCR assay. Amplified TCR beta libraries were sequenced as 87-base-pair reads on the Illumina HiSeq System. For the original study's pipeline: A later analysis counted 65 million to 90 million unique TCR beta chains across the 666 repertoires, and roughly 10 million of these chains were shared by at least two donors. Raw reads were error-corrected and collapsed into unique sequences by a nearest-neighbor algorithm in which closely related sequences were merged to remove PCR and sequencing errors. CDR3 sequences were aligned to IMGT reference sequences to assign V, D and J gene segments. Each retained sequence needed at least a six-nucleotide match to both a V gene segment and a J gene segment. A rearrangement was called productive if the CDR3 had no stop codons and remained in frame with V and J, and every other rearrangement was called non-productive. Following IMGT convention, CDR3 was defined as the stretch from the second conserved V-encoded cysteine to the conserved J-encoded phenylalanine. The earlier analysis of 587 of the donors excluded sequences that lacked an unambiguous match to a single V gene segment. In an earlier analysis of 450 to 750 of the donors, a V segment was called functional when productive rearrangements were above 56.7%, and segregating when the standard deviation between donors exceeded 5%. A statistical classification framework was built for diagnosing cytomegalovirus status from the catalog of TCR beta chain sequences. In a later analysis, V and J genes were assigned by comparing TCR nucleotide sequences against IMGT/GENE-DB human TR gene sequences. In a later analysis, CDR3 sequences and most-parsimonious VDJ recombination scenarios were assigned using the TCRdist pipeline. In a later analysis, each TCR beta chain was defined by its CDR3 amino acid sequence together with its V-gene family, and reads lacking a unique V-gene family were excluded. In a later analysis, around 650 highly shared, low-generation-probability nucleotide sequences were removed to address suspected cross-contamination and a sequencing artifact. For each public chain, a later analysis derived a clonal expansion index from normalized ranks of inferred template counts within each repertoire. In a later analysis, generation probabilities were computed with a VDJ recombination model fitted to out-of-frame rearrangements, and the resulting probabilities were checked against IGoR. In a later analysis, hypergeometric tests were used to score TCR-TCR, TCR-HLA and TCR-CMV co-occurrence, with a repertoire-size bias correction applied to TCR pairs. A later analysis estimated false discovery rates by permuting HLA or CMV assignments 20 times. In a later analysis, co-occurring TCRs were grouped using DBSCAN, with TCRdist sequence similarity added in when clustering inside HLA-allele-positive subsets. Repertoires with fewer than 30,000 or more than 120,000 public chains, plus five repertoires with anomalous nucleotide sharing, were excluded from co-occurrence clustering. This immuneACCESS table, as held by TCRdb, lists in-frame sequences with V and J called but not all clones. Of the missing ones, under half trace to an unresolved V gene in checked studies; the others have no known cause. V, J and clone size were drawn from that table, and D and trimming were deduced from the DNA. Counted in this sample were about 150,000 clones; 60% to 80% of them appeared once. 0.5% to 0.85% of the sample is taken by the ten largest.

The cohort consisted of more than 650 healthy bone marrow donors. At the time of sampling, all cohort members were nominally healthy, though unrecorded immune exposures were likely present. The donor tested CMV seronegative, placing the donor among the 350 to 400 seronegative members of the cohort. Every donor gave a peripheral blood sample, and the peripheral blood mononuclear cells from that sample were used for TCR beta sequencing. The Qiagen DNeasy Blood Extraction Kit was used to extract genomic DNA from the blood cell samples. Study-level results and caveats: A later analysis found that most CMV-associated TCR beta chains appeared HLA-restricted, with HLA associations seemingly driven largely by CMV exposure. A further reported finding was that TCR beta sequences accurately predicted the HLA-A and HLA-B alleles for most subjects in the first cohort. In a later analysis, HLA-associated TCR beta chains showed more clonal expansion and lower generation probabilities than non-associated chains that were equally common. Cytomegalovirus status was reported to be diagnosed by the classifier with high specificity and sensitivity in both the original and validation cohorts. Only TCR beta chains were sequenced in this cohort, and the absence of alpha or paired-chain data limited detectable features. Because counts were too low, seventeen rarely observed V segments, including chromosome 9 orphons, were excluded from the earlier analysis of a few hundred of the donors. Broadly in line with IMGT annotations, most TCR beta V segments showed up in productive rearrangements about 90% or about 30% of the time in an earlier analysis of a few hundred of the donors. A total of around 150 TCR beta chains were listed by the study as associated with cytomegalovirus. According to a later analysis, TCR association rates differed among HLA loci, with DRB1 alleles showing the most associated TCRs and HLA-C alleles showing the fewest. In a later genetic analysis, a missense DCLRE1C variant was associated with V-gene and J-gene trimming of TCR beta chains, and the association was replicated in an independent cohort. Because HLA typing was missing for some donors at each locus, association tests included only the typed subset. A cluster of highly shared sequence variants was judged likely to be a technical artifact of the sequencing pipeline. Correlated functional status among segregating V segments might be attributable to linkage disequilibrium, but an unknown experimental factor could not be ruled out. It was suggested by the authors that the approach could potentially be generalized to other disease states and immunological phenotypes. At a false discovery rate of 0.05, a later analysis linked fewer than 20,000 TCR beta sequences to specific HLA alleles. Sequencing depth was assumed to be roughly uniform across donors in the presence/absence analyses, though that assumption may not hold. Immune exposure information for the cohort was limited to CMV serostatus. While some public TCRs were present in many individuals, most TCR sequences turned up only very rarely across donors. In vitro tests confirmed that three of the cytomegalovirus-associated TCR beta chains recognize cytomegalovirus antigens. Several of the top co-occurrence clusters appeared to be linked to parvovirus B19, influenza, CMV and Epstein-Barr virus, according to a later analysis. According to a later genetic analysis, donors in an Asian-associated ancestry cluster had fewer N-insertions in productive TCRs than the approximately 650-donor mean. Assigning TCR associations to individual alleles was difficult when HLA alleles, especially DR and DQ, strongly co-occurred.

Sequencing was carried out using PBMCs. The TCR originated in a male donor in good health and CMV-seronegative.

In nucleotide form, the sequence is TGCGCCAGCAGCCCCTACACAGGAGGGTCCGGGGAGCTGTTTTTT. It translates as CASSPYTGGSGELFF. Recombination joined TRBV4-3 with TRBJ1-3, with a tentative D gene TRBD2 over 6 matching bases. The end of the DNA is better explained by TRBJ2-2, so the J call may be wrong. Based on the germline V gene, the CDR1 and CDR2 sequences are LGHNA and YSLEER. The CDR3 runs 15 amino acids, cysteine and phenylalanine included. The kept DNA is CDR3 alone, 45 bases in frame from the first base.